This T cell receptor beta chain was identified in a study of identical twins. Germline-derived CDR1 and CDR2 are SGHDT and YYEEEE. Trimming removed 4 bases at V and 7 bases at J, with 12 bases between. This CDR3 has 13 residues. TCRdb itself ran the 5' RACE reads through MiXCR, one entry per CDR3 protein. This sample has fewer than 900,000 distinct CDR3 sequences; 15% to 20% occur once, and the top ten carry around 13%. Another study also made use of these data, one on T cells expressing NK-cell markers. Per that study: Of CD8+ T cells, 1.0-7.0% belonged to dominant NKG2C+ clonotypes in several donors. Expanded NKG2C+ T cell clones had unclear HCMV specificity.

The specimen sequenced was PBMCs. V is TRBV5-6 and J is TRBJ2-4; D is tentatively TRBD1 or TRBD2 (5 bases each). The receptor was derived from a woman aged 18-29 years in good health. CDR3 nucleotide sequence: TGTGCCAGCAGCCCCCGGGACGGGAACATTCAGTACTTC. Its protein product is CASSPRDGNIQYF.